This is a list of T cell receptor beta chains from one sample in a study of CDR3 diversity in severe acne. TCRdb independently ran MiXCR on the PCR reads; one entry per CDR3 protein. This sample has more than 85,000 distinct CDR3 sequences, with roughly 51% found just once. The sequenced sample consisted of blood. The receptors shown here come from a male donor with acne. CDR3s include the opening cysteine and the closing phenylalanine or tryptophan. The D gene is left open where the match is weak. Some rows have no size entry. The others give once, few or many, or a class for an expanded clone.

TRBV24-1	few	TRBD1	TRBJ1-2	CATSDPDRVGHGYTF	TGTGCCACCAGTGATCCGGACAGGGTAGGACATGGCTACACCTTC
TRBV7-2	-	-	TRBJ1-5	CASSPVGSYQPQHF	TGTGCCAGCAGTCCCGTGGGTTCCTATCAGCCCCAGCATTTT
TRBV19	-	-	TRBJ2-5	CASSISGSGEETQYF	TGTGCCAGTAGTATATCAGGTTCTGGCGAGGAGACCCAGTACTTC
TRBV6-5	-	-	TRBJ1-5	CASSYSISASGAQHF	TGTGCCAGCAGTTACTCGATATCGGCATCAGGGGCCCAGCATTTT
TRBV9	few	TRBD2	TRBJ2-1	CASSPPWGGSYNEQFF	TGTGCCAGCAGCCCCCCCTGGGGAGGGTCCTACAATGAGCAGTTCTTC
TRBV15	few	-	TRBJ1-5	CATSRDRGPNQPQHF	TGTGCCACCAGCAGGGACCGCGGGCCAAATCAGCCCCAGCATTTT
TRBV25-1	-	TRBD1	TRBJ1-4	CASRPVDRDSTNEKLFF	TGTGCCAGCCGTCCCGTCGACAGGGATTCAACTAATGAAAAACTGTTTTTT
TRBV5-1	-	TRBD2	TRBJ2-5	CASSEGREGETQYF	TGCGCCAGCAGCGAAGGCCGGGAGGGAGAGACCCAGTACTTC
TRBV6-2/TRBV6-3	-	TRBD2	TRBJ2-1	CASSEASGSGYNEQFF	TGTGCCAGCAGTGAAGCTAGCGGGAGCGGGTACAATGAGCAGTTCTTC
TRBV9	-	-	TRBJ2-5	CASSAPFEETQYF	TGTGCCAGCAGCGCCCCATTTGAAGAGACCCAGTACTTC
TRBV7-9	-	TRBD1	TRBJ2-7	CASSLGGPRGQGAYEQYF	TGTGCCAGCAGCTTAGGAGGGCCTCGTGGACAGGGGGCCTACGAGCAGTACTTC
TRBV20-1	many	-	TRBJ2-7	CSASDNEQYF	TGCAGTGCTAGCGATAACGAGCAGTACTTC
TRBV9	many	-	TRBJ2-1	CASSAFEGNEQFF	TGTGCCAGCAGCGCCTTCGAGGGCAATGAGCAGTTCTTC
TRBV7-8	many	-	TRBJ2-7	CASGTRHYEQYF	TGTGCCAGCGGGACTCGGCACTACGAGCAGTACTTC
TRBV5-1	-	-	TRBJ1-5	CASSSNAGHQPQHF	TGCGCCAGCAGCTCAAATGCGGGTCATCAGCCCCAGCATTTT
TRBV7-2	-	TRBD2	TRBJ2-1	CASSKGTSGNDEQSF	TGTGCCAGCAGCAAAGGGACTAGCGGGAACGATGAGCAGTCCTTC
TRBV25-1	many	-	TRBJ1-4	CASSGGEVNEKLFF	TGTGCCAGCAGTGGGGGGGAGGTTAATGAAAAACTGTTTTTT
TRBV5-1	medium-sized	-	TRBJ2-3	CASSGPSTDTQYF	TGCGCCAGCAGTGGGCCTAGCACAGATACGCAGTATTTT
TRBV6-2/TRBV6-3	many	TRBD1	TRBJ2-1	CASSWGQGLGDSYNEQFF	TGTGCCAGCAGTTGGGGACAGGGGCTAGGTGACTCCTACAATGAGCAGTTCTTC
TRBV10-3	many	-	TRBJ1-1	CAISDRLNTEAFF	TGTGCCATCAGCGACAGATTGAACACTGAAGCTTTCTTT
TRBV6-2/TRBV6-3	few	-	TRBJ2-2	CASFSAGWKLFF	TGTGCCAGCTTCTCAGCGGGTTGGAAGCTGTTTTTT
TRBV28	many	-	TRBJ2-7	CASSLGDLYEQYF	TGTGCCAGCAGTTTAGGGGACCTTTACGAGCAGTACTTC
TRBV29-1	many	-	TRBJ2-3	CSVEGSSRDTDTQYF	TGCAGCGTTGAAGGTAGCAGCAGGGATACAGATACGCAGTATTTT
TRBV5-6	-	-	TRBJ2-5	CASSFYICSELGPKQGTQYF	-
TRBV7-6	medium-sized	TRBD1	TRBJ2-7	CASSSYGQDLQYF	TGTGCCAGCAGCTCCTATGGACAGGACCTGCAGTACTTC
TRBV6-4	many	TRBD2	TRBJ2-3	CASSDTSGNSDTQYF	TGTGCCAGCAGTGATACTAGCGGGAACTCAGATACGCAGTATTTT
TRBV20-1	-	TRBD2	TRBJ2-7	CSPQPGGTYEQYF	TGCAGCCCTCAACCCGGGGGGACCTACGAGCAGTACTTC
TRBV6-1	few	-	TRBJ2-3	CASSEVSAVITDTQYF	TGTGCCAGCAGTGAAGTGTCGGCGGTGATCACAGATACGCAGTATTTT
TRBV20-1	-	-	TRBJ1-5	CSARAITSNQPQHF	TGCAGTGCTAGGGCTATTACTAGCAATCAGCCCCAGCATTTT
TRBV5-8	medium-sized	-	TRBJ2-7	CASSFRDRYEQYF	TGTGCCAGCAGCTTCCGCGATAGGTACGAGCAGTACTTC
TRBV10-2	many	-	TRBJ2-5	CASSPEVGFMYDPRETQYF	TGCGCCAGCAGTCCGGAGGTGGGGTTCATGTACGATCCGAGGGAGACCCAGTACTTC
TRBV9	-	-	TRBJ2-7	CASSGGHGYEQYF	TGTGCCAGCAGCGGGGGACACGGCTACGAGCAGTACTTC
TRBV4-1	-	TRBD1	TRBJ2-6	CASSQGTGTGANVLTF	TGCGCCAGCAGCCAAGGGACAGGGACTGGGGCCAACGTCCTGACTTTC
TRBV27	-	-	TRBJ2-2	CASSREFGTGELFF	TGTGCCAGCAGTCGAGAATTTGGCACCGGGGAGCTGTTTTTT
TRBV6-1	many	TRBD1	TRBJ1-1	CASSARDSYTEAFF	TGTGCCAGCAGTGCCAGGGACAGTTACACAGAAGCTTTCTTT
TRBV10-3	-	-	TRBJ2-7	CASGAYEQYF	TGTGCCTCAGGGGCCTACGAGCAGTACTTC
TRBV24-1	many	TRBD2	TRBJ2-5	CATSDLGAGGTETQYF	TGTGCCACCAGTGATTTGGGAGCGGGAGGGACGGAGACCCAGTACTTC
TRBV6-6	many	-	TRBJ2-5	CASAPSSWTAEETQYF	TGTGCCAGCGCACCATCTTCCTGGACGGCTGAAGAGACCCAGTACTTC
TRBV20-1	-	-	TRBJ1-2	CSAGDGRLYGYAF	TGCAGTGCTGGAGATGGGCGCTTATATGGCTACGCTTTC
TRBV7-6	medium-sized	TRBD1	TRBJ1-1	CASSSRGRSEAFF	TGTGCCAGCAGCTCAAGGGGGCGATCTGAAGCTTTCTTT
TRBV29-1	-	TRBD1	TRBJ1-2	CSVERDRGDYGYTF	TGCAGCGTTGAGCGGGACAGGGGGGACTATGGCTACACCTTC
TRBV15	many	-	TRBJ1-1	CATSRELENTEAFF	TGTGCCACCAGCAGAGAGTTAGAGAACACTGAAGCTTTCTTT
TRBV20-1	many	-	TRBJ1-6	CSAHTGSVGSPLHF	TGCAGTGCTCACACAGGGAGTGTTGGTTCACCCCTCCACTTT
TRBV25-1	-	-	TRBJ1-6	CASSEQGNSPLHF	TGTGCCAGCAGTGAACAGGGGAATTCACCCCTCCACTTT
TRBV25-1	-	-	TRBJ2-5	CASASPGSTETQYF	TGTGCCAGCGCGTCCCCCGGGAGCACAGAGACCCAGTACTTC
TRBV11-2	-	-	TRBJ1-2	CASSLGGGYTF	TGTGCCAGCAGCTTAGGGGGTGGCTACACCTTC
TRBV5-5	-	-	TRBJ1-2	CASSPGTSDYGYTF	TGTGCCAGCAGCCCCGGGACGTCTGACTATGGCTACACCTTC
TRBV20-1	medium-sized	TRBD1	TRBJ2-7	CSADTPGGAGNEQYF	TGCAGTGCTGATACACCAGGGGGCGCGGGGAACGAGCAGTACTTC
TRBV7-2	-	TRBD2	TRBJ2-7	CASSSGLAGGAYEQYF	TGTGCCAGCAGCTCCGGACTAGCGGGAGGCGCCTACGAGCAGTACTTC
TRBV12-3/TRBV12-4	-	-	TRBJ2-7	CASSQTGDFKQYF	TGTGCCAGCAGCCAGACAGGTGATTTTAAGCAGTACTTC
TRBV7-9	few	TRBD2	TRBJ2-7	CASSLARGRDYEQYF	TGTGCCAGCAGCTTAGCTCGCGGGAGGGACTACGAGCAGTACTTC
TRBV7-2	few	-	TRBJ1-5	CASSIARGGSRSNQPQHF	TGTGCCAGCAGCATCGCGCGGGGGGGCTCCCGTAGCAATCAGCCCCAGCATTTT
TRBV7-2	-	TRBD1	TRBJ2-7	CASSPPGQALPYKQYF	TGTGCCAGCAGCCCACCGGGACAGGCCCTACCCTACAAGCAGTACTTC
TRBV6-4	-	TRBD2	TRBJ2-3	CASSRLAGEMADTQYF	TGTGCCAGCAGCCGACTAGCGGGAGAGATGGCAGATACGCAGTATTTT
TRBV10-3	-	TRBD1	TRBJ2-7	CAGGPGQINYEQYF	TGTGCCGGCGGACCGGGACAGATAAACTACGAGCAGTACTTC
TRBV25-1	-	-	TRBJ1-5	CASSELGVGQPQHF	TGTGCCAGCAGTGAATTGGGGGTTGGTCAGCCCCAGCATTTT
TRBV6-4	-	-	TRBJ2-3	CASSETPGLHTDAQYF	TGTGCCAGCAGTGAGACCCCGGGTTTGCACACAGATGCGCAGTATTTT